A selection of T cell receptor beta chains follows, all from one sample in a study of cytomegalovirus exposure and HLA in healthy donors. TCRdb keeps only in-frame clones here, not all; method: immunoSEQ multiplex PCR. This sample has 140,000 or so clones, with roughly 80% found just once. Sequencing was done on a sample of PBMCs. Receptors were obtained from a male donor in good health and CMV-seronegative. CDR3s leave out the opening cysteine and the closing phenylalanine or tryptophan. D genes are given only for firm matches. For some rows the clone size is stated as once, few or many, or as a class when expanded; others skip it.

j_call d_call v_call clone_size cdr3_aa
TRBJ1-1 NA TRBV5-6 NA ASSLLGTKNTEAF
TRBJ1-4 NA TRBV7-6 NA ASSLRDSANEKLF
TRBJ2-5 NA TRBV7-9 NA ASSLVARGDQETQY
TRBJ1-6 NA TRBV30 once AREGQVNSPLH
TRBJ1-1 NA TRBV5-1 few ASSFSRGGRTEAF
TRBJ2-5 TRBD2 TRBV9 NA ASSVEGLARETQY
TRBJ1-3 NA TRBV19 NA ASSYGHAVY
TRBJ1-2 NA TRBV2 NA ASRDRRTNYGYT
TRBJ1-1 NA TRBV28 NA ASSLKHLNTEAF
TRBJ2-7 NA TRBV27 once ASSLSSAYEQY
TRBJ2-7 TRBD2 TRBV5-5 NA ASSIIGVGLAEYEQY
TRBJ1-4 TRBD1 TRBV28 few ASTAQGDEKLF
TRBJ2-7 NA TRBV7-2 NA ASSPPGSYEQY
TRBJ2-2 TRBD1 TRBV19 NA ASSPPPGQGSPGELF
TRBJ1-1 NA TRBV5-6 NA ASSLRSDWDTEAF
TRBJ1-2 TRBD1 TRBV6-6 NA ASSRSWDSHYGYT
TRBJ1-2 TRBD1 TRBV5-1 NA ASRTGSYGYT
TRBJ2-3 TRBD2 TRBV11-2 NA ASSSWTSGGYTRTQY
TRBJ1-1 TRBD1 TRBV5-4 NA ASSRTGTAMNTEAF
TRBJ2-4 TRBD1 TRBV15 NA ATSRDWIRQGAGSQY
TRBJ2-2 TRBD2 TRBV9 NA ASSVTSGRPNTGELF
TRBJ1-5 NA TRBV11-2 few ASSLREGTRQPQH
TRBJ1-2 TRBD1 TRBV27 NA ATGTGVGGYT
TRBJ2-1 TRBD2 TRBV7-3 NA ASSLIGGTSPPYNEQF